This TCR beta chain was sequenced in a study of blood T cell repertoires in COVID-19. About the research overall: From T cells, B-cell-depleted T cells, or PBMCs came the material, which was cDNA or gDNA.

In the authors' methods: Amplification with reference gene primers provided the estimates of nucleated cell counts. Produced via immunoSEQ multiplex PCR; TCRdb's table is partial and in-frame only. For V, J and clone size, that table is used; D and trimming come from the DNA. Counted here are about 25,000 clones, around 81% occurring once; the ten biggest clones make up over 6.5%. Trimming at V came to 6 bases and at J to 3 bases, leaving 9 bases not matched to a gene. CDR1 and CDR2 (germline): SGHRS, YFSETQ. This CDR3 spans 14 amino acids. The chain combines TRBV5-1 with TRBJ2-7; TRBD1 matches at 7 bases. The TCR originated in a man between 65 and 79 years old with acute or convalescent COVID-19. Sequenced material: peripheral blood. The CDR3: CASKIGTAYYEQYF. The CDR3 DNA is TGCGCCAGCAAAATTGGGACAGCTTACTACGAGCAGTACTTC.